The rows below give T cell receptor beta chains drawn from one sample of a study of blood T cell repertoires in COVID-19. The method was immunoSEQ multiplex PCR; TCRdb's version includes in-frame clones alone and lacks a portion of them. The sample lists some 300,000 clones; more than 85% were seen once. Sequencing was performed on peripheral blood. The origin of the receptors is a man aged 65 to 79 with acute or convalescent COVID-19. Both conserved end residues are part of each CDR3. Fields, in order: J gene, V gene, clone size, D gene, CDR3 DNA, CDR3 protein. A D gene is named only where the DNA matches it firmly. Some rows mark clone size as missing; the rest say once, few, many or name a class of expanded clone.

TRBJ2-3	TRBV29-1	NA	TRBD2	TGCAGCACCCGACCACTAGCGGGAGAGGCAGATACGCAGTATTTT	CSTRPLAGEADTQYF
TRBJ2-5	TRBV28	NA	NA	TGTGCCAGCCGTGGAGAAGAGACCCAGTACTTC	CASRGEETQYF
TRBJ1-1	TRBV28	NA	NA	TGTGCCAGCAGTTTTGGGGGGACGACCACTGAAGCTTTCTTT	CASSFGGTTTEAFF
TRBJ2-1	TRBV5-1	NA	NA	TGCGCCAGCAGCTTGAGGTCGGGCTCCTACAATGAGCAGTTCTTC	CASSLRSGSYNEQFF
TRBJ2-3	TRBV18	NA	TRBD1	TGTGCCAGCTCACCTGACAGGGGGCTGGGAGATACGCAGTATTTT	CASSPDRGLGDTQYF
TRBJ2-3	TRBV5-1	NA	TRBD2	TGCGCCAGCAGCTTGGGGACTAGCGGGAGATTTGGAACAGATACGCAGTATTTT	CASSLGTSGRFGTDTQYF
TRBJ1-2	TRBV7-2	NA	NA	TGTGCCAGCAGCTTAGCGAGGCAGGGGCCCCGCCTAGGGGGCTACACCTTC	CASSLARQGPRLGGYTF
TRBJ1-1	TRBV10-2	few	NA	TGCGCCAGCGGAATCCAGGGTCTGAGGAGCACTGAAGCTTTCTTT	CASGIQGLRSTEAFF
TRBJ2-7	TRBV12-3/TRBV12-4	NA	NA	TGTGCCAGCAGCCACAGCGGGTATCAGCAGTACTTC	CASSHSGYQQYF
TRBJ1-1	TRBV7-9	NA	NA	TGTGCCAGCAGCCCCCGGGTCACCGGAGCTTTCTTT	CASSPRVTGAFF
TRBJ1-1	TRBV21-1	NA	NA	TGTGCCAGCAGCAAAGCACTTAGAGGACAGGCGGAAAAAAAAGCTTTCTTT	CASSKALRGQAEKKAFF
TRBJ1-1	TRBV2	NA	NA	TGTGCCAGCAGTGAAGCGAGGGTTGCTTTCTTT	CASSEARVAFF
TRBJ1-5	TRBV4-1	NA	NA	TGCGCCAGCAGCCAAGAAGGGGGCAATCAGCCCCAGCATTTT	CASSQEGGNQPQHF
TRBJ2-5	TRBV27	NA	TRBD1	TGTGCCAGCAGTTTATCTATCTCAGGGGGCCGAAAGACCCAGTACTTC	CASSLSISGGRKTQYF
TRBJ1-1	TRBV4-1	NA	NA	TGCGCCAGCAGCCAAGCTCCGACAGGCCGAGTCACTGAAGCTTTCTTT	CASSQAPTGRVTEAFF
TRBJ2-7	TRBV7-2	NA	NA	TGTGCCAGCAGCTTAGGCAGGGGACGAAACTACGAGCAGTACTTC	CASSLGRGRNYEQYF
TRBJ2-5	TRBV7-2	NA	TRBD1	TGTGCCAGCCGATCCGGACAGGGGGGAAGGGAGACCCAGTACTTC	CASRSGQGGRETQYF
TRBJ2-4	TRBV4-3	NA	TRBD2	TGCGCCAGCAGCCGAGGACTAGCGGGAGACTCGGGGGTTCAGTACTTC	CASSRGLAGDSGVQYF
TRBJ2-3	TRBV4-3	NA	TRBD1	TGCGCCAGCAGCCAACAGTGGACAGGGGGGACAGATACGCAGTATTTT	CASSQQWTGGTDTQYF
TRBJ2-2	TRBV4-3	NA	TRBD2	TGCGCCAGCAGCCAAGCGGGGGGACCGAACACCGGGGAGCTGTTTTTT	CASSQAGGPNTGELFF
TRBJ1-4	TRBV5-5	once	NA	TGTGCCAGCAGCCTCGGACAGATTAATGAAAAACTGTTTTTT	CASSLGQINEKLFF
TRBJ2-5	TRBV7-2	NA	NA	TGTGCCAGCAGCTTAAATGTAGCTGGAGAGACCCAGTACTTC	CASSLNVAGETQYF
TRBJ2-1	TRBV6-6	NA	TRBD2	TGTGCCAGCAACCCTAAAGGCGGGGGGGGCCGCGATGAGCAGTTCTTC	CASNPKGGGGRDEQFF
TRBJ1-6	TRBV6-5	NA	NA	TGTGCCAGCAGTTATCTCCAAGGAGGGAATTCACCCCTCCACTTT	CASSYLQGGNSPLHF
TRBJ1-2	TRBV18	NA	NA	TGTGCCAGCTCACCGAGGGATTATGGCTACACCTTC	CASSPRDYGYTF
TRBJ2-5	TRBV9	NA	NA	TGTGCCAGCAGCGTAGTAGAGGGTTCAGAGACCCAGTACTTC	CASSVVEGSETQYF
TRBJ2-5	TRBV10-3	NA	TRBD1	TGTGCCATCAGGAGAGACAGGGACCAAGAGACCCAGTACTTC	CAIRRDRDQETQYF
TRBJ2-1	TRBV7-2	NA	NA	TGTGCCAGCAGCTTAGTCGACTACGGCAGTGAGCGCAATGAGCAGTTCTTC	CASSLVDYGSERNEQFF
TRBJ1-1	TRBV5-1	NA	TRBD1	TGCGCCAGCAGCTTGGAAACAGGGGTCGACACTGAAGCTTTCTTT	CASSLETGVDTEAFF
TRBJ1-2	TRBV12-3/TRBV12-4	NA	NA	TGTGCCAGCAGTTTTAATCCTGTCGATGGCTACACCTTC	CASSFNPVDGYTF
TRBJ1-1	TRBV9	NA	NA	TGTGCCAGCAGCGTCCTAGGGGAACGGACTGAAGCTTTCTTT	CASSVLGERTEAFF
TRBJ1-2	TRBV18	NA	NA	TGTGCCAGCTCACCAACAGGGAACTATGGCTACACCTTC	CASSPTGNYGYTF
TRBJ1-1	TRBV5-5	NA	NA	TGTGCCAGCAGCTTGGTGGCCAGGGGAACTGAAGCTTTCTTT	CASSLVARGTEAFF
TRBJ2-2	TRBV2	NA	NA	TGTGCCAGCAGTCTTAAGAACACCGGGGAGCTGTTTTTT	CASSLKNTGELFF
TRBJ2-3	TRBV5-1	NA	TRBD2	TGCGCCAGCAGCGTACCTACCCTTAGCGGGGGTGAAGATACGCAGTATTTT	CASSVPTLSGGEDTQYF
TRBJ1-2	TRBV30	once	NA	TGTGCCTGGACCCCCTCCCGTCTAAGTGGCTACACCTTC	CAWTPSRLSGYTF